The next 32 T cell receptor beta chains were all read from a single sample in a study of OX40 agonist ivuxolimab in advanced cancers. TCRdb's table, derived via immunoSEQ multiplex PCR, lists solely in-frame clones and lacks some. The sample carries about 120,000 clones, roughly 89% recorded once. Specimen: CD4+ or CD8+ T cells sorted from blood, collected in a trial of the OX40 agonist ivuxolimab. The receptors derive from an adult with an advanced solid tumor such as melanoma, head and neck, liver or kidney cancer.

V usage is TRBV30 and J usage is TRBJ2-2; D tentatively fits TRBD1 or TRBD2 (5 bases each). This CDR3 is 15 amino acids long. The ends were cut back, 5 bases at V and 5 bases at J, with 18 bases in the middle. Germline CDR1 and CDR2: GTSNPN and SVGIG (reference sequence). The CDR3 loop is CAWRGSRQVTGELFF. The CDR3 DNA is TGTGCCTGGCGGGGCTCGAGACAAGTAACCGGGGAGCTGTTTTTT.

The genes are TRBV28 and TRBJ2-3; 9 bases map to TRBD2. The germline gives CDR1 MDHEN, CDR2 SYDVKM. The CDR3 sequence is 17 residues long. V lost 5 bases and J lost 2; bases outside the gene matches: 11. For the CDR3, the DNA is TGTGCCAGCAGTGGGAGGGGCGCGGGAGGGAACACAGATACGCAGTATTTT. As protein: CASSGRGAGGNTDTQYF. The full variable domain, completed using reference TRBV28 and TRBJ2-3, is DVKVTQSSRYLVKRTGEKVFLECVQDMDHENMFWYRQDPGLGLRLIYFSYDVKMKEKGDIPEGYSVSREKKERFSLILESASTNQTSMYLCASSGRGAGGNTDTQYFGPGTRLTVL.

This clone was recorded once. This chain's CDR3 is CASSYELARRGDTQYF. In nucleotides, the CDR3 is TGTGCCAGCAGTTACGAACTAGCAAGACGTGGGGATACGCAGTATTTT. This chain links TRBV6-6 with TRBJ2-3; the D gene is possibly TRBD2 (6 bases). The CDR3 has 16 residues. Germline V CDR1 and CDR2: MNHNY, SVGAGI (reference sequence). V gave up 2 bases and J gave up 6 bases, with 18 bases separating them.

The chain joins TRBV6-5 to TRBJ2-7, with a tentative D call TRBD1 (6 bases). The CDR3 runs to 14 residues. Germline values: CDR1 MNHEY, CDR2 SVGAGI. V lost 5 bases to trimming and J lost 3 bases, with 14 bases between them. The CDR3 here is CASSGDRTHYEQYF. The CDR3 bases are TGTGCCAGCAGTGGCGACAGGACCCACTACGAGCAGTACTTC.

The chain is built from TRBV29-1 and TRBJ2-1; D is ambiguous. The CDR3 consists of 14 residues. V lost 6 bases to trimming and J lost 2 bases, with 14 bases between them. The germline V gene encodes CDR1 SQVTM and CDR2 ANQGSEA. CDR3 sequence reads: CSVLPRLPYNEQFF. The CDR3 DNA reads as TGCAGCGTCCTTCCAAGATTACCCTACAATGAGCAGTTCTTC.

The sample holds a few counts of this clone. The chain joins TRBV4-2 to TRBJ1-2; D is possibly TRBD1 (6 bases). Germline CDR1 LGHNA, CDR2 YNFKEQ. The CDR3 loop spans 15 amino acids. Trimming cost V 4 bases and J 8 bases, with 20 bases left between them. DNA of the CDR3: TGTGCCAGCAGCCCAAACCCACAGGGAATGGAGGGCTACACCTTC. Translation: CASSPNPQGMEGYTF.

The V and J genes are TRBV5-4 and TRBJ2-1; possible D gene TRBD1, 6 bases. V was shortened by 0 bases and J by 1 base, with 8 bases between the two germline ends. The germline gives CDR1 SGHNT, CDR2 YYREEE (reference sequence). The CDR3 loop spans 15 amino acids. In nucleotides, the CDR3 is TGTGCCAGCAGCTTGGGGACAGCGTCCTACAATGAGCAGTTCTTC. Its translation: CASSLGTASYNEQFF.

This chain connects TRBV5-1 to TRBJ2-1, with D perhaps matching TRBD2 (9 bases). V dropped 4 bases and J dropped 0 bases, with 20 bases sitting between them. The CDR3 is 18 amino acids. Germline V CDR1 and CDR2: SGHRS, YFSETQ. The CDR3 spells CASSPQGAGGGSYNEQFF. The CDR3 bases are TGCGCCAGCAGCCCCCAGGGGGCGGGAGGGGGCTCCTACAATGAGCAGTTCTTC.

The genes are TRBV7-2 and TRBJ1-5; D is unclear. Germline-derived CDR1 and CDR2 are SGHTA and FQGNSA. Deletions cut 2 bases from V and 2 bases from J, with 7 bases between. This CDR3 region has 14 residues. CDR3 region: CASSLRGGNQPQHF. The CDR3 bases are TGTGCCAGCAGCTTAAGAGGCGGCAATCAGCCCCAGCATTTT. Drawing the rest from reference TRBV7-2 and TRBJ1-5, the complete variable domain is GAGVSQSPSNKVTEKGKDVELRCDPISGHTALYWYRQSLGQGLEFLIYFQGNSAPDKSGLPSDRFSAERTGGSVSTLTIQRTQQEDSAVYLCASSLRGGNQPQHFGDGTRLSIL.

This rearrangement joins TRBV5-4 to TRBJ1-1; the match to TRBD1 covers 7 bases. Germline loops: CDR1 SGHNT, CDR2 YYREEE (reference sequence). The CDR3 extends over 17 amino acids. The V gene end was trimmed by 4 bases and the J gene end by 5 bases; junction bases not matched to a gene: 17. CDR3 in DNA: TGTGCCAGCAGCCAACAAATCAGACAGGGACGGGGGACTGAAGCTTTCTTT. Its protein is CASSQQIRQGRGTEAFF. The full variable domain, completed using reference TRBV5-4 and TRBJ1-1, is ETGVTQSPTHLIKTRGQQVTLRCSSQSGHNTVSWYQQALGQGPQFIFQYYREEENGRGNFPPRFSGLQFPNYSSELNVNALELDDSALYLCASSQQIRQGRGTEAFFGQGTRLTVV.

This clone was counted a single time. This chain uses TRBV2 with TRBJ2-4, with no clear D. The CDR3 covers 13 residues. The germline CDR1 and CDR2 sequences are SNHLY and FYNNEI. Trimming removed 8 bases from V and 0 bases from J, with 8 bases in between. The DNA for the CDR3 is TGTGCCAGCTTTACTCTAGCCAAAAACATTCAGTACTTC. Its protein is CASFTLAKNIQYF.

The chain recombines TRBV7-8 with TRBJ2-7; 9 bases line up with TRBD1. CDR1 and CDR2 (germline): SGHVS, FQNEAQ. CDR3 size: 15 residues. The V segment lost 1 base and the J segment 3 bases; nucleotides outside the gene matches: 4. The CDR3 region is CASSLGGTGNYEQYF. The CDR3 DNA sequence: TGTGCCAGCAGCTTAGGGGGGACAGGGAACTACGAGCAGTACTTC. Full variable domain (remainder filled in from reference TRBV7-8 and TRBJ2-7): GAGVSQSPRYKVAKRGQDVALRCDPISGHVSLFWYQQALGQGPEFLTYFQNEAQLDKSGLPSDRFFAERPEGSVSTLKIQRTQQEDSAVYLCASSLGGTGNYEQYFGPGTRLTVT.

The CDR3, as DNA: TGTGCCAGCAGCTTAGCGTTATACAATGAGCAGTTCTTC. The encoded protein is CASSLALYNEQFF. The chain combines TRBV11-2 with TRBJ2-1; D is unclear. CDR1 and CDR2 (germline): SGHAT, FQNNGV. This CDR3 has 13 residues. The V end lost 1 base, the J end lost 4 bases, and 5 bases lay between the germline ends.

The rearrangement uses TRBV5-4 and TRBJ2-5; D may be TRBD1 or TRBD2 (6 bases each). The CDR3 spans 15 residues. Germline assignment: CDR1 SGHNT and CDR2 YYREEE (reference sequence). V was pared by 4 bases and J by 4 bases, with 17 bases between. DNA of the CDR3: TGTGCCAGCAGCCTGTCTCGAGGGGGGTTAGAGACCCAGTACTTC. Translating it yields CASSLSRGGLETQYF.

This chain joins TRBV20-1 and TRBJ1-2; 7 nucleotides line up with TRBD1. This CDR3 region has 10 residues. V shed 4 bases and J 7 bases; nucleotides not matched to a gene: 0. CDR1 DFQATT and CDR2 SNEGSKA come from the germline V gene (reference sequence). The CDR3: CSATGGGYTF. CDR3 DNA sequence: TGCAGTGCTACAGGGGGTGGCTACACCTTC.

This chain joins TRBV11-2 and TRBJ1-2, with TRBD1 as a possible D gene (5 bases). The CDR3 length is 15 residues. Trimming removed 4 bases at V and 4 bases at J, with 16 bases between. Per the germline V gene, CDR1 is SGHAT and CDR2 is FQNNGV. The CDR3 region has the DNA TGTGCCAGCAGCTCAATAGCCGGGACGTCCTATGGCTACACCTTC. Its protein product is CASSSIAGTSYGYTF.

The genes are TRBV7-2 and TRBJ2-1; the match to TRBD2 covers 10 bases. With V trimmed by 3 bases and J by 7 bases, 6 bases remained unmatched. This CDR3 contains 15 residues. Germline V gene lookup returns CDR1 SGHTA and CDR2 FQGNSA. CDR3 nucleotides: TGTGCCAGCAGCTTGTGGTCTAGCGGGAGAAATGAGCAGTTCTTC. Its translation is CASSLWSSGRNEQFF.

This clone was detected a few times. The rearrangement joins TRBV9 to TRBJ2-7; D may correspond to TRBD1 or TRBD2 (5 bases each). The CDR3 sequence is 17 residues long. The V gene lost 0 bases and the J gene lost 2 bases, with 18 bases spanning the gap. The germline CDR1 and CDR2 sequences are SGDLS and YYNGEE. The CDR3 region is CASSVGDAGVATYEQYF. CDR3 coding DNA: TGTGCCAGCAGCGTAGGGGACGCAGGAGTAGCAACCTACGAGCAGTACTTC.

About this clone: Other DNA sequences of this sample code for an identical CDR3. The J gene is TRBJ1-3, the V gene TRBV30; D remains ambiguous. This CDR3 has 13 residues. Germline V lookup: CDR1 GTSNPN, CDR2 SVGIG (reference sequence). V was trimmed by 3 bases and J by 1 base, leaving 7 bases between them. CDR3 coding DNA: TGTGCCTGGAGCCCCCTATCTGGAAACACCATATATTTT. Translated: CAWSPLSGNTIYF.

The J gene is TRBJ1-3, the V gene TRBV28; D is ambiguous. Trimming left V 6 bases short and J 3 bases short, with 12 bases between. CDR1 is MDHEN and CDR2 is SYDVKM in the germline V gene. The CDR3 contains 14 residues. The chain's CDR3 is CASRLGRSGNTIYF. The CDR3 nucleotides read TGTGCCAGCAGGTTGGGTAGAAGTGGAAACACCATATATTTT.

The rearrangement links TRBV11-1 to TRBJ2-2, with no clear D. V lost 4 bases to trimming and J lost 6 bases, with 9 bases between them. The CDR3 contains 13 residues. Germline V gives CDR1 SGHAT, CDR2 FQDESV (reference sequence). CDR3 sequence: CASSSRTAGELFF. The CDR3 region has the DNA TGTGCCAGCAGCTCCCGGACCGCCGGGGAGCTGTTTTTT.

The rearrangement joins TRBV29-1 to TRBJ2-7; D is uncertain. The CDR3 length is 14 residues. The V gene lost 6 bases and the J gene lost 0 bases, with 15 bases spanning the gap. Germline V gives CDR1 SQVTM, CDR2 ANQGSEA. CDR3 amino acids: CSVTTKQSSYEQYF. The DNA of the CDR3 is TGCAGCGTAACCACTAAACAAAGCTCCTACGAGCAGTACTTC.

CDR3 region: CASSPEGEGSTDTQYF. CDR3 bases: TGTGCCAGCAGCCCGGAAGGGGAGGGTAGCACAGATACGCAGTATTTT. This chain uses TRBV4-2 with TRBJ2-3; 7 bases agree with TRBD2. This CDR3 is 16 amino acids long. From germline, CDR1 is LGHNA and CDR2 YNFKEQ. J was trimmed by 0 bases and V by 4 bases; bases with no gene match: 7.

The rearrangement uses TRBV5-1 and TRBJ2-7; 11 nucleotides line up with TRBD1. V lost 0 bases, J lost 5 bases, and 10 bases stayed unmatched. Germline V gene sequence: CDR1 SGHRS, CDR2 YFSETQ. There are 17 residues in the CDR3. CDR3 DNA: TGCGCCAGCAGCTTGGAAGTGGGACAGGGGGTTCGGAACGAGCAGTACTTC. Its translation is CASSLEVGQGVRNEQYF.

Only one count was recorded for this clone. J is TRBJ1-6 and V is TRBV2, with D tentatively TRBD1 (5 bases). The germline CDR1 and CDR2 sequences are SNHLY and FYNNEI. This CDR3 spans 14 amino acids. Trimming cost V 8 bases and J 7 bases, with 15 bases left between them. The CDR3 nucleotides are TGTGCCAGCGGGTGGGGGTGGAAAAATTCACCCCTCCACTTT. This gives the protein CASGWGWKNSPLHF. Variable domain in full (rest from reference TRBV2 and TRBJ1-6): EPEVTQTPSHQVTQMGQEVILRCVPISNHLYFYWYRQILGQKVEFLVSFYNNEISEKSEIFDDQFSVERPDGSNFTLKIRSTKLEDSAMYFCASGWGWKNSPLHFGNGTRLTVT.

CDR3 amino acids: CAWSDRTGKYEQYF. The DNA of the CDR3 is TGTGCCTGGAGTGACCGGACAGGGAAGTACGAGCAGTACTTC. The chain uses TRBV30 and TRBJ2-7; 8 positions agree with TRBD1. This CDR3 has 14 amino acids. Per the germline V gene, CDR1 is GTSNPN and CDR2 is SVGIG (reference sequence). The V gene end was trimmed by 1 base and the J gene end by 4 bases; junction bases not matched to a gene: 6.

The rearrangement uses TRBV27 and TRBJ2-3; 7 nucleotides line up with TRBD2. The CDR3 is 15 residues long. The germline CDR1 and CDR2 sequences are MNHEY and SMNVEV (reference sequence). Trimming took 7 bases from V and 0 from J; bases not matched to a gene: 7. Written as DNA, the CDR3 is TGTGCCAGCAAAGCGGGATATGCTAGCACAGATACGCAGTATTTT. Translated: CASKAGYASTDTQYF.

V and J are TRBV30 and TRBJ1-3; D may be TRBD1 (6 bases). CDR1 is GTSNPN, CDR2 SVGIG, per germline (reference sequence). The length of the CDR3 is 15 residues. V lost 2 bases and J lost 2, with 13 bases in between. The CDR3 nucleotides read TGTGCCTGGAGTCGGGGGGCATCCCCTGGAAACACCATATATTTT. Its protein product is CAWSRGASPGNTIYF.

The chain's CDR3 is CASSLSGGRTDTQYF. Written as DNA, the CDR3 is TGTGCCAGCAGCTTAAGTGGCGGCCGCACAGATACGCAGTATTTT. V usage is TRBV11-2 and J usage is TRBJ2-3, with D hard to call. CDR1 and CDR2 from the germline V gene are SGHAT and FQNNGV. The length of the CDR3 is 15 residues. The V end was cut by 2 bases, the J end by 1 base, with 10 bases between.

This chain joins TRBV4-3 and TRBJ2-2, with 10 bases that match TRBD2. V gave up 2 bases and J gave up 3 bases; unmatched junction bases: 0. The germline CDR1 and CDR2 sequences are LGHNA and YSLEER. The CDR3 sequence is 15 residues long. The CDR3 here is CASSQLAGDTGELFF. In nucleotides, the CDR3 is TGCGCCAGCAGCCAACTAGCGGGAGACACCGGGGAGCTGTTTTTT.

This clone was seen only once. The CDR3 here is CATGERGPVAGYTF. DNA for the CDR3: TGTGCCACGGGTGAAAGGGGTCCTGTTGCTGGCTACACCTTC. The chain is built from TRBV19 and TRBJ1-2; tentative D call: TRBD1 (5 bases). This CDR3 spans 14 amino acids. Trimming pared 10 bases from V and 7 bases from J, leaving 22 bases between. Germline V gene sequence: CDR1 LNHDA, CDR2 SQIVND (reference sequence).

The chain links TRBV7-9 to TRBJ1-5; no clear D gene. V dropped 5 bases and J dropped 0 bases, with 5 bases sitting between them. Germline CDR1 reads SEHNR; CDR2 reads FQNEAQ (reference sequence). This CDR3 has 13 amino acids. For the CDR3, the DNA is TGTGCCAGCAGCGAGAATAGCAATCAGCCCCAGCATTTT. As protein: CASSENSNQPQHF.